The 2 T cell receptor beta chains listed next were all sequenced from one sample in a study of cytomegalovirus exposure and HLA in healthy donors. PCR used 60 Vbeta primers and 13 Jbeta primers. The table came from immunoSEQ multiplex PCR; TCRdb's copy has only in-frame clones and leaves some out. The data contain 250,000 to 350,000 clones, roughly 85% of them singletons. Sequencing input: PBMCs. Source of these receptors: a middle-aged man in good health and CMV-seropositive.

This clone was detected a few times. The J gene is TRBJ2-3, the V gene TRBV27; D perhaps matches TRBD1 (6 bases). The V and J ends lost 5 bases and 1 base respectively, with 16 bases between them. Germline CDR1 is MNHEY and CDR2 is SMNVEV (reference sequence). The CDR3 sequence is 16 residues long. The CDR3 nucleotides are TGTGCCAGCAGTCCCGGACAGACTCTGCGCACAGATACGCAGTATTTT. Translation: CASSPGQTLRTDTQYF.

V and J are TRBV6-6 and TRBJ1-2, with 9 bases identical to TRBD1. CDR3 length: 15 residues. V was pared by 2 bases and J by 0 bases, with 1 base of the junction left unmatched. Germline CDR1 reads MNHNY; CDR2 reads SVGAGI (reference sequence). Here the CDR3 DNA reads TGTGCCAGCAGTTACCGGACAGGGGCTAACTATGGCTACACCTTC. Translation gives CASSYRTGANYGYTF.